This TCR beta chain was sequenced in a study of T cells after yellow fever vaccination. The CDR3 consists of 16 residues. Germline loops: CDR1 SGHRS, CDR2 YFSETQ. Trimming took 4 bases from V and 5 from J; bases not matched to a gene: 11. MiXCR was run by TCRdb on the 5' RACE reads, yielding one entry per CDR3 protein. The sample lists tens of thousands of distinct CDR3 sequences, approximately 7.5% occurring once. This clonotype has a handful of counts. The receptor was isolated from a man aged 25-45 years who received the YFV17D yellow fever vaccine. This sequence joins TRBV5-1 and TRBJ2-3, with TRBD1 matching over 9 bases. This specimen consisted of CD8+ T cells sorted from PBMCs, obtained on the day of the yellow fever booster vaccination. The CDR3 reads CASSQVTGGEEDTQYF. The CDR3 DNA is TGCGCCAGCAGCCAAGTGACAGGGGGTGAGGAAGATACGCAGTATTTT.